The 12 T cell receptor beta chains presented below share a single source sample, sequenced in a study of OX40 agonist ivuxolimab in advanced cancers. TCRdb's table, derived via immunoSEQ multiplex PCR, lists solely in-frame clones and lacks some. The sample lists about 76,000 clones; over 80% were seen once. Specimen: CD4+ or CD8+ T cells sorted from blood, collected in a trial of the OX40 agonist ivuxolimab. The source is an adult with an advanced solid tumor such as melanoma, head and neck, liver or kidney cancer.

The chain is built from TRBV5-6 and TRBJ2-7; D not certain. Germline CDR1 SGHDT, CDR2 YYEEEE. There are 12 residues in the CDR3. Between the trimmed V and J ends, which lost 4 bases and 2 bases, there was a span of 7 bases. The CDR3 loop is CASSKLTYEQYF. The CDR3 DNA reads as TGTGCCAGCAGCAAGTTAACCTACGAGCAGTACTTC.

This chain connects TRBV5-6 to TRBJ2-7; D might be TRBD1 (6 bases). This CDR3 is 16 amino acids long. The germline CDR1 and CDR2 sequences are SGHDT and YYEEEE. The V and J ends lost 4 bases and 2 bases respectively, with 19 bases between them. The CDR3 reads CASSLLQGTFPYEQYF. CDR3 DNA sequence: TGTGCCAGCAGCCTACTACAGGGAACCTTTCCCTACGAGCAGTACTTC.

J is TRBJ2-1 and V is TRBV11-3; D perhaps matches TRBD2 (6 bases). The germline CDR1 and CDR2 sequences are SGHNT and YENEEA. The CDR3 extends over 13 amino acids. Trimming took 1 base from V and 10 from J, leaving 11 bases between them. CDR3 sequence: CASSLGGTGEQFF. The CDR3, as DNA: TGTGCCAGCAGCTTAGGCGGGACCGGCGAGCAGTTCTTC.

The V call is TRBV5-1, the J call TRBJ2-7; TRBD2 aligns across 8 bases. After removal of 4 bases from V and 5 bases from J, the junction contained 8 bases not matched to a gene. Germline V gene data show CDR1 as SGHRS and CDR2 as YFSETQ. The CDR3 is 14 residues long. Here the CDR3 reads CASSPPLAGNEQYF. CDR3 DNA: TGCGCCAGCAGCCCTCCCCTAGCGGGTAACGAGCAGTACTTC. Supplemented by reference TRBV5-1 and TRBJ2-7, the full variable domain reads KAGVTQTPRYLIKTRGQQVTLSCSPISGHRSVSWYQQTPGQGLQFLFEYFSETQRNKGNFPGRFSGRQFSNSRSEMNVSTLELGDSALYLCASSPPLAGNEQYFGPGTRLTVT.

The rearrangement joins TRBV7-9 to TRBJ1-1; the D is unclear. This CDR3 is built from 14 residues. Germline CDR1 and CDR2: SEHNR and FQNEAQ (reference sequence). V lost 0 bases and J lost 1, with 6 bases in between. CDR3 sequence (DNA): TGTGCCAGCAGCTTAGCGGTCACGAACACTGAAGCTTTCTTT. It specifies CASSLAVTNTEAFF.

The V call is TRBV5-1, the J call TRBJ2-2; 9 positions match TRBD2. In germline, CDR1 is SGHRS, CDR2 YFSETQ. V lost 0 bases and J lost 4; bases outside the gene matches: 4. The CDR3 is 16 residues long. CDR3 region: CASSLETSGSTGELFF. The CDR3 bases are TGCGCCAGCAGCTTGGAGACTAGCGGAAGCACCGGGGAGCTGTTTTTT.

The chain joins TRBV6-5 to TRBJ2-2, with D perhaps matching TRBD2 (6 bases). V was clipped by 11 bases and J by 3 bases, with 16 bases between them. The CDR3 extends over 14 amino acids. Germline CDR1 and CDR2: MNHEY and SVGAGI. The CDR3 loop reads CASTRDFYTGELFF. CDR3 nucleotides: TGTGCCTCGACCCGGGACTTTTACACCGGGGAGCTGTTTTTT.

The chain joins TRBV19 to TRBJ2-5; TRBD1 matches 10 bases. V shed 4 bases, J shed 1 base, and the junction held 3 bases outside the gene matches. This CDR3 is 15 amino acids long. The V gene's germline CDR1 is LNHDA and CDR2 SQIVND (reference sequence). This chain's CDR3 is CASSTTGGPQETQYF. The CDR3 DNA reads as TGTGCCAGTAGTACGACAGGGGGCCCCCAAGAGACCCAGTACTTC.

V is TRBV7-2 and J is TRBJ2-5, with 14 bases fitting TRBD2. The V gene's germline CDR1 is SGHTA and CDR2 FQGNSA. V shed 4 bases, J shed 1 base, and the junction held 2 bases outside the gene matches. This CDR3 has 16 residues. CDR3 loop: CASSSGLAGGQETQYF. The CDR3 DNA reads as TGTGCCAGCAGCTCTGGACTAGCGGGGGGCCAAGAGACCCAGTACTTC.

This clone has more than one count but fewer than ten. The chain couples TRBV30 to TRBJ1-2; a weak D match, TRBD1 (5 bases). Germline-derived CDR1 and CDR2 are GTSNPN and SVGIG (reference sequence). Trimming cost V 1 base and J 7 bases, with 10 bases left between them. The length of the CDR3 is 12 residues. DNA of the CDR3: TGTGCCTGGAGTGGGGGACGGAGTGGCTACACCTTC. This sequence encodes CAWSGGRSGYTF.

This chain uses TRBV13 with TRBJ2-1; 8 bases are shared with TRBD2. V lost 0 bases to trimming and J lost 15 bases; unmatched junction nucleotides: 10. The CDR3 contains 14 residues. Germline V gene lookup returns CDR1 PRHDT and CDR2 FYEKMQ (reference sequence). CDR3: CASSLGSREDRAFF. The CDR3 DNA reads TGTGCCAGCAGCTTAGGGTCGCGGGAGGACCGAGCGTTCTTC.

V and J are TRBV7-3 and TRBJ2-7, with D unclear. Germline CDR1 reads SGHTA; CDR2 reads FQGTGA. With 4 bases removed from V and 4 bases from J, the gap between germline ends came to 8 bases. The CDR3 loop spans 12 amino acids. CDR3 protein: CASSSLGYEQYF. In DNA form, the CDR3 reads TGTGCCAGCAGCTCCCTGGGGTACGAGCAGTACTTC.